This note documents a single TCR beta chain sequence. What it recognizes is unknown. The data stem from a study of graft-versus-host responses after intestinal transplantation. Whole-study results and caveats: Recipient marrow held GvH clones, some first seen in ileum or blood.

CDR3 size: 15 residues. The V gene end was trimmed by 8 bases and the J gene end by 4 bases; junction bases not matched to a gene: 11. CDR1 and CDR2 (germline): MNHEY, SMNVEV (reference sequence). The method was immunoSEQ multiplex PCR; TCRdb's version includes in-frame clones alone and lacks a portion of them. This table holds tens of thousands of clones, roughly 92% found once. This clonotype was obtained from a human patient who received an intestinal transplant, so some T cells may come from the graft donor. The chain couples TRBV27 to TRBJ1-5, with 7 bases lining up with TRBD1. The source was bone marrow, collected approximately 700 days after intestinal transplantation. The CDR3 bases are TGTGCCAGCTATTACGAGGGGGCAGGGAATCAGCCCCAGCATTTT. This encodes CASYYEGAGNQPQHF.